Below, one T cell receptor (beta chain) is given with its context. The data are from a study of technical replicates of blood from a handful of donors. The data were produced by immunoSEQ multiplex PCR, yet TCRdb's version contains in-frame clones alone and is incomplete. The repertoire holds around 80,000 clones, with just over 95% as singletons. V was pared by 6 bases and J by 0 bases, with 18 bases between. The CDR3 has 16 residues. Germline CDR1 reads MNHEY; CDR2 reads SMNVEV (reference sequence). The chain uses TRBV27 and TRBJ2-7; D is unresolved. This receptor was taken from a human donor in good health. The sample consisted of T cells isolated from PBMCs. CDR3 residues: CASSLESLHSSYEQYF. As DNA, the CDR3 is TGTGCCAGCAGCCTCGAGTCCCTACACAGCTCCTACGAGCAGTACTTC.